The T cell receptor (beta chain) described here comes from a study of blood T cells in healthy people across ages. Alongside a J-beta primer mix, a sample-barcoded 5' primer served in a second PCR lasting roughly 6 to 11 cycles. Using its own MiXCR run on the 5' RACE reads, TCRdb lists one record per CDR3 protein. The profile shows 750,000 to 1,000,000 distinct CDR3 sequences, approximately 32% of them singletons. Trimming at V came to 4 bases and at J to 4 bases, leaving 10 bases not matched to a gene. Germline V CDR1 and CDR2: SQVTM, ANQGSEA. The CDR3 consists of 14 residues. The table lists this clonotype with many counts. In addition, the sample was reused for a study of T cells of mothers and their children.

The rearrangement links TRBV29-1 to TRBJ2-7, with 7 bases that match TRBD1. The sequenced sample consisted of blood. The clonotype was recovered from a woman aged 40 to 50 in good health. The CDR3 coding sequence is TGCAGCGTTGTACGTAGAGGGGGCCGGTACGAGCAGTACTTC. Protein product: CSVVRRGGRYEQYF.